These 20 T cell receptor beta chains came from one sample sequenced in a study of shared clonotypes between healthy human individuals. Generated by immunoSEQ multiplex PCR, the TCRdb table keeps only in-frame clones and is missing some. The data contain about 2 million clones, roughly 95% of them seen just once; the ten biggest clones take up roughly 0.13%. What was sequenced was naive CD4+ T cells sorted from blood. Subset indicated: CD45RA+ positively selected. These receptors were collected from a man younger than 35 in good health.

This clone was picked up one time. V usage is TRBV7-2 and J usage is TRBJ2-7; no definite D call. Germline V gene sequence: CDR1 SGHTA, CDR2 FQGNSA. Trimming shortened V by 1 base and J by 0 bases, and 10 bases separated the two germline ends. The CDR3 has 15 residues. The CDR3 here is CASSLGLSSSYEQYF. Here the CDR3 DNA reads TGTGCCAGCAGCTTAGGACTGTCTAGCTCCTACGAGCAGTACTTC. Looking up the rest from reference TRBV7-2 and TRBJ2-7 gives the full variable domain: GAGVSQSPSNKVTEKGKDVELRCDPISGHTALYWYRQSLGQGLEFLIYFQGNSAPDKSGLPSDRFSAERTGGSVSTLTIQRTQQEDSAVYLCASSLGLSSSYEQYFGPGTRLTVT.

The chain combines TRBV5-8 with TRBJ1-3; tentative D call: TRBD1 (6 bases). CDR1 SGHTS and CDR2 YDEGEE come from the germline V gene. The CDR3 runs to 19 residues. V dropped 0 bases and J dropped 0 bases, with 19 bases sitting between them. The chain's CDR3 is CASSLEKTGPRYSGNTIYF. The CDR3 DNA is TGTGCCAGCAGCTTGGAGAAGACAGGTCCTAGATACTCTGGAAACACCATATATTTT.

This rearrangement joins TRBV7-2 to TRBJ1-2; no clear D gene. Looked up from germline, CDR1 is SGHTA and CDR2 is FQGNSA. The CDR3 is 14 amino acids. V was cut by 5 bases and J by 3 bases, with 13 bases left in between. CDR3 in DNA: TGTGCCAGCAGCACCGAAGGCGGATACTATGGCTACACCTTC. This codes for CASSTEGGYYGYTF. Variable domain in full (rest from reference TRBV7-2 and TRBJ1-2): GAGVSQSPSNKVTEKGKDVELRCDPISGHTALYWYRQSLGQGLEFLIYFQGNSAPDKSGLPSDRFSAERTGGSVSTLTIQRTQQEDSAVYLCASSTEGGYYGYTFGSGTRLTVV.

This chain connects TRBV7-9 to TRBJ2-7, with D possibly being TRBD2 (6 bases). The length of the CDR3 is 14 residues. CDR1 and CDR2 (germline): SEHNR, FQNEAQ (reference sequence). V was pared by 5 bases and J by 1 base, with 12 bases between. The CDR3 nucleotides read TGTGCCAGCAGCCGACTGGGGGGTTCCTACGAGCAGTACTTC. This sequence encodes CASSRLGGSYEQYF.

This clone was seen only once. V and J are TRBV10-2 and TRBJ2-7; D is undetermined. Germline-derived CDR1 and CDR2 are WSHSY and SAAADI. This CDR3 has 14 amino acids. Trimming cost V 2 bases and J 0 bases, with 8 bases left between them. The CDR3 nucleotides are TGCGCCAGCAGTGAGCGGGCAGTCTCCTACGAGCAGTACTTC. This encodes CASSERAVSYEQYF.

The rearrangement uses TRBV6-6 and TRBJ1-4; TRBD1 matches at 11 bases. Germline V gene lookup returns CDR1 MNHNY and CDR2 SVGAGI (reference sequence). The CDR3 has 15 amino acids. V lost 5 bases and J lost 7; bases outside the gene matches: 6. The CDR3 sequence is CASSLHGQGAEKLFF. The DNA of the CDR3 is TGTGCCAGCAGTCTGCATGGACAGGGGGCTGAAAAACTGTTTTTT.

The CDR3 bases are TGTGCCAGCAGCCAAGATGGGGACAGGGTTTATGAAAAACTGTTTTTT. It specifies CASSQDGDRVYEKLFF. The V call is TRBV4-2, the J call TRBJ1-4, with TRBD1 matching over 9 bases. In germline, CDR1 is LGHNA, CDR2 YNFKEQ. CDR3 length: 16 residues. V dropped 0 bases and J dropped 6; count of bases not matched to a gene: 5.

J is TRBJ1-4 and V is TRBV2; possibly TRBD1 for D (5 bases). Per germline, CDR1 SNHLY and CDR2 FYNNEI. This CDR3 contains 15 residues. V gave up 6 bases and J gave up 3 bases, with 14 bases separating them. This chain's CDR3 is CASRGLPGSNEKLFF. CDR3 nucleotides: TGTGCCAGCAGGGGACTTCCTGGTTCTAATGAAAAACTGTTTTTT.

The chain uses TRBV5-8 and TRBJ2-5; D is possibly TRBD1 (5 bases). This CDR3 region has 16 residues. Germline lookup yields CDR1 SGHTS and CDR2 YDEGEE. Trimming cost V 0 bases and J 1 base, with 13 bases left between them. As DNA, the CDR3 is TGTGCCAGCAGCTTGGGGGTGACAGCCAGCCAAGAGACCCAGTACTTC. Protein: CASSLGVTASQETQYF.

For this clone: Other DNA variants within this sample encode the same CDR3. V and J are TRBV4-1 and TRBJ2-5; 8 bases are shared with TRBD1. V lost 1 base and J lost 3; bases outside the gene matches: 1. Germline V CDR1 and CDR2: MGHRA, YSYEKL. This CDR3 is 14 amino acids long. DNA for the CDR3: TGCGCCAGCAGCCAAGGACAGGGGAAAGAGACCCAGTACTTC. Residues: CASSQGQGKETQYF.

This chain links TRBV10-2 with TRBJ1-5; D uncertain. This CDR3 has 16 residues. Trimming shortened V by 0 bases and J by 4 bases, and 13 bases separated the two germline ends. Looked up from germline, CDR1 is WSHSY and CDR2 is SAAADI. This chain's CDR3 is CASSESRIGGNQPQHF. CDR3 bases: TGCGCCAGCAGTGAGTCGAGGATCGGAGGGAATCAGCCCCAGCATTTT.

Note on this clone: At the DNA level, this CDR3 is encoded by other sequences in the same sample as well. The chain is built from TRBV6-1 and TRBJ1-1; D perhaps matches TRBD1 (5 bases). The V gene lost 2 bases and the J gene lost 3 bases, with 10 bases spanning the gap. This CDR3 contains 14 residues. Germline V gene sequence: CDR1 MNHNS, CDR2 SASEGT. The CDR3 DNA reads TGTGCCAGCAGTGAACGGGGGGTGTACACTGAAGCTTTCTTT. This encodes CASSERGVYTEAFF.

This clone was counted a single time. The chain employs TRBV6-1 and TRBJ2-2; D ambiguous. The CDR3 sequence is 12 residues long. V was pared by 7 bases and J by 6 bases, with 9 bases between. Germline assignment: CDR1 MNHNS and CDR2 SASEGT. CDR3 bases: TGTGCCAGCAAAATCATGGCCGGGGAGCTGTTTTTT. It translates to CASKIMAGELFF.

The chain uses TRBV20-1 and TRBJ1-4, with D uncertain. Germline loops: CDR1 DFQATT, CDR2 SNEGSKA (reference sequence). This CDR3 comprises 11 residues. The V and J ends lost 3 bases and 7 bases respectively, with 6 bases between them. The CDR3 loop is CSASGSEKLFF. The CDR3 DNA sequence: TGCAGTGCTAGTGGTAGTGAAAAACTGTTTTTT.

The CDR3: CASSEALLTTDTQYF. The DNA of the CDR3 is TGTGCCAGCAGTGAGGCCTTACTCACCACAGATACGCAGTATTTT. J is TRBJ2-3 and V is TRBV2; no firm D call. CDR1 is SNHLY and CDR2 is FYNNEI in the germline V gene. This CDR3 region has 15 residues. Trimming left V 3 bases short and J 2 bases short, with 12 bases between.

The V gene is TRBV4-2, the J gene TRBJ2-4; perhaps D is TRBD1 or TRBD2 (5 bases each). This CDR3 has 22 amino acids. Germline loops: CDR1 LGHNA, CDR2 YNFKEQ. V was cut by 4 bases and J by 1 base, with 32 bases left in between. CDR3 sequence (DNA): TGTGCCAGCAGCCGAAACTTCGAGGGACCTTTCGGCCAGAAGGTGGCCAAAAACATTCAGTACTTC. Amino acid sequence: CASSRNFEGPFGQKVAKNIQYF.

This chain links TRBV18 with TRBJ1-2, with a possible D match to TRBD1 (6 bases). The CDR3 runs to 16 residues. Germline V gives CDR1 KGHSH, CDR2 LQKENI. V lost 1 base and J lost 6, with 18 bases in between. The chain's CDR3 is CASSPQAGAQEDGYTF. The CDR3 bases are TGTGCCAGCTCACCACAGGCAGGGGCTCAGGAAGATGGCTACACCTTC.

Here the CDR3 reads CASSDAVSPLHF. DNA of the CDR3: TGTGCCAGCAGTGATGCTGTTTCACCCCTCCACTTT. This rearrangement joins TRBV2 to TRBJ1-6; D uncertain. Trimming cost V 3 bases and J 9 bases, with 6 bases left between them. Germline CDR1 reads SNHLY; CDR2 reads FYNNEI. The CDR3 extends over 12 amino acids.

The rearrangement uses TRBV5-1 and TRBJ2-2; no definite D call. The CDR3 loop spans 15 amino acids. The germline V and J ends were trimmed by 0 bases and 3 bases, with 9 bases remaining between them. Germline V CDR1 and CDR2: SGHRS, YFSETQ. CDR3 protein: CASSLALGDTGELFF. The CDR3 DNA sequence: TGCGCCAGCAGCTTGGCCCTGGGTGACACCGGGGAGCTGTTTTTT.

This chain connects TRBV4-1 to TRBJ1-2; D possibly corresponds to TRBD1 (5 bases). Germline lookup yields CDR1 MGHRA and CDR2 YSYEKL. Between the trimmed V and J ends, which lost 0 bases and 8 bases, there was a span of 16 bases. The CDR3 consists of 15 residues. In DNA form, the CDR3 reads TGCGCCAGCAGCCAAGATCTGGGGACGGCGAGGGGCTACACCTTC. This codes for CASSQDLGTARGYTF.